This is a list of T cell receptor beta chains from one sample in a study of regulatory T cells in long-lasting Graves disease. A single record per CDR3 protein comes from TCRdb applying MiXCR to the multiplex PCR reads. The repertoire includes hundreds of thousands of distinct CDR3 sequences, around 17% of them detected once, and 15% to 20% sits in the top ten. This same sample was also part of a study on T cells in Graves' hyperthyroidism and ophthalmopathy.

Sequencing used peripheral blood mononuclear cells (PBMCs), obtained at new diagnosis, from a patient treated with antithyroid drugs. The source is a woman in her thirties with Graves disease. Both conserved end residues are trimmed from each CDR3.

>TRBV5-4|TRBJ2-3
ASSSEVADTQY
>TRBV7-2|TRBJ2-1
ASSSDSVGQF
>TRBV14|TRBJ1-5
ASSRDSHSNQPQH
>TRBV27|TRBJ2-2
ASSLSGQVNTGELF
>TRBV6-2/TRBV6-3|TRBJ1-3
ASSSQGNAGNTIY
>TRBV28|TRBJ1-1
ASSFGAALNTEAF
>TRBV7-3|TRBJ2-1
ASSLTSGGFNAQF
>TRBV28|TRBJ2-7
ASSFHGGGYEQY
>TRBV18|TRBJ1-2
ASSPNIGDYGYT
>TRBV15|TRBJ2-7
ATSLGQTYEQY
>TRBV2|TRBJ2-2
ASRPRQGGTGELF
>TRBV18|TRBJ2-1
ASSPPRQGSSYNEQF
>TRBV24-1|TRBJ2-1
ATSHLAGSGYNEQF
>TRBV3-1|TRBJ1-2
ASSQATGDYGYT
>TRBV2|TRBJ1-1
ASSFAGLAEAF
>TRBV5-1|TRBJ1-5
ASSLGPNGGQPQH
>TRBV5-1|TRBJ1-4
ASSTGGNEKLF
>TRBV25-1|TRBJ2-3
ASSEEVELSDTQY
>TRBV19|TRBJ1-2
ASRATVADNYGYT
>TRBV12-3/TRBV12-4|TRBJ2-7
ASRGDQHSYEQY
>TRBV15|TRBJ1-2
ATSRVGGSNYGYT
>TRBV5-1|TRBJ2-7
ASTPQEGRQY
>TRBV7-2|TRBJ2-1
ASSLAAGANEQF
>TRBV4-1|TRBJ2-3
ASSQVPASLASDTQY
>TRBV28|TRBJ2-7
ASSPPSYSYEQY
>TRBV5-1|TRBJ2-7
ASRDDLDEQY
>TRBV5-1|TRBJ2-3
ASSLEGQGPTDTQY
>TRBV12-3/TRBV12-4|TRBJ2-7
ASRPTGTGIREQY
>TRBV15|TRBJ1-3
ATSRASNTIY
>TRBV6-1|TRBJ2-2
ASSELGGTGELF
>TRBV5-1|TRBJ2-5
ASSVRTDQETQY
>TRBV6-1|TRBJ2-7
ASSRMDLYEQY
>TRBV20-1|TRBJ1-6
SARPSYNSPLH
>TRBV6-7|TRBJ2-5
ASSHTIRGGRETQY
>TRBV28|TRBJ1-5
ASSLGSRDQPQH
>TRBV6-1|TRBJ2-7
ASSEAVYEQY
>TRBV5-1|TRBJ2-1
ASGDGLANEQF
>TRBV28|TRBJ1-1
ATIPGGLQEAF
>TRBV12-3/TRBV12-4|TRBJ1-5
ASSLDPLPQH
>TRBV7-9|TRBJ1-2
ASSHGQSYGYT